This TCR beta chain was identified in a study of post-analysis software for immune sequencing data. Study background: Secondary progressive, relapsing-remitting and progressive-relapsing multiple sclerosis were among the included disease courses. Study-wide points: Compared with controls, patients had more of roughly five TRBV segments, including TRBV5-6, TRBV5-1 and TRBV20-1. Multiple sclerosis was associated with a significant reduction in normalized Chao1 diversity relative to controls.

The CDR3 consists of 15 residues. V gave up 5 bases and J gave up 1 base, with 9 bases separating them. Germline V gene data show CDR1 as MNHEY and CDR2 as SMNVEV (reference sequence). Unique molecular identifiers were carried by the TCR beta cDNA libraries. With about 0.95 to 11 million T cells as the source, 500,000 to 650,000 cDNA molecules resulted. TCRdb reprocessed the PCR reads via MiXCR and lists one record per CDR3 protein. The sample includes about 460,000 distinct CDR3 sequences, roughly 46% of them seen just once. With respect to this clonotype: The target antigen is unknown.

This receptor was obtained from a girl under 18 with multiple sclerosis. The chain joins TRBV27 to TRBJ1-6; TRBD1 is a possible D gene (5 bases). The specimen was blood. The CDR3 reads CASSEGTSYNSPLHF. The CDR3 coding sequence is TGTGCCAGCAGTGAAGGGACGTCCTATAATTCACCCCTCCACTTT.